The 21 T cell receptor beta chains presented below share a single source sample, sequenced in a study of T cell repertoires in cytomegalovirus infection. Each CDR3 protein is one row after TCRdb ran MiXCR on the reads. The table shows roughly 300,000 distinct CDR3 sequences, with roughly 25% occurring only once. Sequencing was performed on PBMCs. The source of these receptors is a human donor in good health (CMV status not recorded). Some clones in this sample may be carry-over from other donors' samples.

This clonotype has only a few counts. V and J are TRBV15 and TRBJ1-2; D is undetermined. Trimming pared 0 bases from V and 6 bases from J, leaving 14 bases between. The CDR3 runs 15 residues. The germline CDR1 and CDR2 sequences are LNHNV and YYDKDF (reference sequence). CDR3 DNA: TGTGCCACCAGCAGAGAACCTAAGGGTATCGATGGCTACACCTTC. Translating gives CATSREPKGIDGYTF.

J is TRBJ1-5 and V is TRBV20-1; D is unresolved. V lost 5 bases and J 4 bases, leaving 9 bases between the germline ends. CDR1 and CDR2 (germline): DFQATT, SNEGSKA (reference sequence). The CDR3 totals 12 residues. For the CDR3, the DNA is TGCAGTGCTTTCCCGGGGAATCAGCCCCAGCATTTT. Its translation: CSAFPGNQPQHF.

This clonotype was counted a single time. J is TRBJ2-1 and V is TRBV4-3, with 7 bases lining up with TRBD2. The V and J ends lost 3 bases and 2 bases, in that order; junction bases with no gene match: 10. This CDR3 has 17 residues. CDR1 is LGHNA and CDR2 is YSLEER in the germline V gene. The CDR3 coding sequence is TGCGCCAGCAGCCAGACAGAAAAGCGGGGAACCTACAATGAGCAGTTCTTC. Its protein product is CASSQTEKRGTYNEQFF.

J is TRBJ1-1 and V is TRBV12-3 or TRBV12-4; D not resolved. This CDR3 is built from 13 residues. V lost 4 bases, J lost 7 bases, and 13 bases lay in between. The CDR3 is CASSSGDFVEAFF. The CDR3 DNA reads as TGTGCCAGCAGTTCTGGGGATTTCGTTGAAGCTTTCTTT.

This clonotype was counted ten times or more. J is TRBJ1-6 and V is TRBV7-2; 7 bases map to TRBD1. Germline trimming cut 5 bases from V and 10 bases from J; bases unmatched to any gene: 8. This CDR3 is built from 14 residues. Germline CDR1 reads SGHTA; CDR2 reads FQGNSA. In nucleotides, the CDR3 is TGTGCCAGCAGCCCGGGACAGCGAGAGTCACCCCTCCACTTT. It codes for CASSPGQRESPLHF.

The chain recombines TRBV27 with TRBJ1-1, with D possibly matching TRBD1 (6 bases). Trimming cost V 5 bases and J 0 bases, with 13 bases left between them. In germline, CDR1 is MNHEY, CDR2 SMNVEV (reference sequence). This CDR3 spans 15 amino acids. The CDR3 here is CASSRPQGMNTEAFF. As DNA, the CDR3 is TGTGCCAGCAGTCGACCACAGGGAATGAACACTGAAGCTTTCTTT.

The CDR3 spells CASSFDRQTYNEQFF. The CDR3, as DNA: TGTGCCAGCAGCTTCGACCGTCAAACCTACAATGAGCAGTTCTTC. The chain carries TRBV7-3 and TRBJ2-1; D gene uncertain. There are 15 residues in the CDR3. Germline-derived CDR1 and CDR2 are SGHTA and FQGTGA. Trimming removed 3 bases at V and 2 bases at J, with 11 bases between.

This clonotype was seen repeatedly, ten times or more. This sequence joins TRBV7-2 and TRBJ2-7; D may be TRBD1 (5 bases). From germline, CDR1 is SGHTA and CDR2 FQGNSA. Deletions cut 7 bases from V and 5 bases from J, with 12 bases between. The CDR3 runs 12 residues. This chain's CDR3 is CASTGMGNEQYF. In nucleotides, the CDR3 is TGTGCCAGCACAGGGATGGGTAACGAGCAGTACTTC. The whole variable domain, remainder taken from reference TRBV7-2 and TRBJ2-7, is GAGVSQSPSNKVTEKGKDVELRCDPISGHTALYWYRQSLGQGLEFLIYFQGNSAPDKSGLPSDRFSAERTGGSVSTLTIQRTQQEDSAVYLCASTGMGNEQYFGPGTRLTVT.

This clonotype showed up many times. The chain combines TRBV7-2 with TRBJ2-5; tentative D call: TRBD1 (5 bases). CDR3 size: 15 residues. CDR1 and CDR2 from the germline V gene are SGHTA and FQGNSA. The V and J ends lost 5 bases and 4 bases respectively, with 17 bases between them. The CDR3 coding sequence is TGTGCCAGCAGCCCGGCGGCGCCTCAGGGAGAGACCCAGTACTTC. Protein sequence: CASSPAAPQGETQYF. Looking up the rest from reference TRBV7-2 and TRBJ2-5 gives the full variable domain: GAGVSQSPSNKVTEKGKDVELRCDPISGHTALYWYRQSLGQGLEFLIYFQGNSAPDKSGLPSDRFSAERTGGSVSTLTIQRTQQEDSAVYLCASSPAAPQGETQYFGPGTRLLVL.

CDR3 DNA: TGCAGTGCTAACGTGGGGACCCAGCAGACTGAAGCTTTCTTT. Translation: CSANVGTQQTEAFF. The rearrangement uses TRBV20-1 and TRBJ1-1; D possibly corresponds to TRBD1 (5 bases). In germline, CDR1 is DFQATT, CDR2 SNEGSKA (reference sequence). The V gene lost 4 bases and the J gene lost 5 bases, with 17 bases spanning the gap. CDR3 size: 14 residues.

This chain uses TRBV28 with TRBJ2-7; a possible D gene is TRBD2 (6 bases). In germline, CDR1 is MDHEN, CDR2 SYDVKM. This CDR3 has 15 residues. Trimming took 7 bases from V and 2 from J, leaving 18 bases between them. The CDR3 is CASNQEGSGTYEQYF. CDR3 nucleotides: TGTGCCAGCAATCAGGAGGGTAGCGGTACCTACGAGCAGTACTTC.

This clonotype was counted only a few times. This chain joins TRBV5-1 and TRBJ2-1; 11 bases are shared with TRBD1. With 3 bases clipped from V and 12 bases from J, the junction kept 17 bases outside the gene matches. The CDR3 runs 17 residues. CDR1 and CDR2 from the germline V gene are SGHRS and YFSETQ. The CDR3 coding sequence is TGCGCCAGCAGCTCTGAACCGGGGACAGGGGGTGCCTCGAGGCAGTTCTTC. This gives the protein CASSSEPGTGGASRQFF.

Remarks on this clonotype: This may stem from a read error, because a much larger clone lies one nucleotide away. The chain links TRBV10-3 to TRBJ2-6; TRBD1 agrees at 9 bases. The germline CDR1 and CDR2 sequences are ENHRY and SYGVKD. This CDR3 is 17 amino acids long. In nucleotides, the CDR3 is TGTGCCATCAGTGGACGACAGGGGGAATCTGGGGCCAACGTCATGACTTTC. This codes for CAISGRQGESGANVMTF.

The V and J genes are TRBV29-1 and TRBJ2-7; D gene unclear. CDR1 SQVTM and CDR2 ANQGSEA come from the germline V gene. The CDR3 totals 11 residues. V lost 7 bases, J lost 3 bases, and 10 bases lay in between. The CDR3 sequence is CSGSQGYEQYF. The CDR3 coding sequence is TGCAGCGGCTCCCAAGGCTACGAGCAGTACTTC.

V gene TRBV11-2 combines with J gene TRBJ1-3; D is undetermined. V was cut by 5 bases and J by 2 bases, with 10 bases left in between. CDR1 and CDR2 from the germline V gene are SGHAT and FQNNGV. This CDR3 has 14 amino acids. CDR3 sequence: CASSPLGTGNTIYF. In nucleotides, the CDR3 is TGTGCCAGCAGCCCCCTGGGAACTGGAAACACCATATATTTT.

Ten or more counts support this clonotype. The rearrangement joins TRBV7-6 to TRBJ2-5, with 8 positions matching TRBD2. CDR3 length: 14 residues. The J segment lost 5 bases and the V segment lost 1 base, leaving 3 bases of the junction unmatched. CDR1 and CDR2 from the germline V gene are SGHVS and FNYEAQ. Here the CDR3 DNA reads TGTGCCAGCAGCTTAGGGACTAGCTTGGAGACCCAGTACTTC. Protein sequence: CASSLGTSLETQYF.

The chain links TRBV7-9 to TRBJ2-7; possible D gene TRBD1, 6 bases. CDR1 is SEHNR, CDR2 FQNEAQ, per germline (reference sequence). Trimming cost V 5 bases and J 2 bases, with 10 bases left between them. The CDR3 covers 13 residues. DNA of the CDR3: TGTGCCAGCAGCGGACAGCTTACCTACGAGCAGTACTTC. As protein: CASSGQLTYEQYF. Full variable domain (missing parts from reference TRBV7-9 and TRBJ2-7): DTGVSQNPRHKITKRGQNVTFRCDPISEHNRLYWYRQTLGQGPEFLTYFQNEAQLEKSRLLSDRFSAERPKGSFSTLEIQRTEQGDSAMYLCASSGQLTYEQYFGPGTRLTVT.

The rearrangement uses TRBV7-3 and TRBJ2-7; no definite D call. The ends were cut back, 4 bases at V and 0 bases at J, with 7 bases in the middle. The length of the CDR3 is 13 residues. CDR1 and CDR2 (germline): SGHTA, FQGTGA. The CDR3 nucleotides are TGTGCCAGCAGCTCCGAATACTCCTACGAGCAGTACTTC. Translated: CASSSEYSYEQYF.

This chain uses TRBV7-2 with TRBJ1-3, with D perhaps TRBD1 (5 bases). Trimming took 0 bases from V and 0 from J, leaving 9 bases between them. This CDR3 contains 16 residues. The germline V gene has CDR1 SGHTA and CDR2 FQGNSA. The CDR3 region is CASSLAQGGSGNTIYF. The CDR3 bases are TGTGCCAGCAGCTTAGCGCAGGGCGGCTCTGGAAACACCATATATTTT.

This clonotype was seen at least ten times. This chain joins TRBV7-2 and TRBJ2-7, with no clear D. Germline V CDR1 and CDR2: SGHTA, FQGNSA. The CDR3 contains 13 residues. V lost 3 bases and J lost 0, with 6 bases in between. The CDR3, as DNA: TGTGCCAGCAGCTTTATGAACTCCTACGAGCAGTACTTC. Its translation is CASSFMNSYEQYF.

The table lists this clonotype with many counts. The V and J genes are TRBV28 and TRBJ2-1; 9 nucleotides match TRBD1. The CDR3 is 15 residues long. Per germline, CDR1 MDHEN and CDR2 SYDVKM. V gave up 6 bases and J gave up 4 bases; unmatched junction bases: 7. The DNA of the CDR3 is TGTGCCAGCAGCTCCGGGACAGGGATTTACAATGAGCAGTTCTTC. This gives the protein CASSSGTGIYNEQFF. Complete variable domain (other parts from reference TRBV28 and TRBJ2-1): DVKVTQSSRYLVKRTGEKVFLECVQDMDHENMFWYRQDPGLGLRLIYFSYDVKMKEKGDIPEGYSVSREKKERFSLILESASTNQTSMYLCASSSGTGIYNEQFFGPGTRLTVL.